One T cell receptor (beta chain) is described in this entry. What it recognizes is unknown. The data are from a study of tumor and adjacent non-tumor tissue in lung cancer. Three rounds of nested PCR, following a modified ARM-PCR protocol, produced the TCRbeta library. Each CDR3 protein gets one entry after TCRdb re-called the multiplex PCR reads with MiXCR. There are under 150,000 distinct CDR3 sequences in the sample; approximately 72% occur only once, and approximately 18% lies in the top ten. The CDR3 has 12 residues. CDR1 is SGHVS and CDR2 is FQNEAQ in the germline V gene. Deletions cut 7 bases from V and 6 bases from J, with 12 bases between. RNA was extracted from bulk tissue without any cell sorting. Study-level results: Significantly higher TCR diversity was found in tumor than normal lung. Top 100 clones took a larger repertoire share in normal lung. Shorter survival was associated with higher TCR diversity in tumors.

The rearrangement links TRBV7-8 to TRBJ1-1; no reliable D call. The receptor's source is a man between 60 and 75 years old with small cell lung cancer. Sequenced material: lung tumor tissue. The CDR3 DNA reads TGTGCCAGCATCTTTCACAGCGCTGAAGCTTTCTTT. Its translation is CASIFHSAEAFF.